This paragraph covers one T cell receptor (beta chain) sequence. The data are from a study of blood T cell repertoires in COVID-19. The overall study: The United States, Italy and Spain supplied acute and convalescent COVID-19 samples. Sample material is recorded as cDNA or gDNA derived from T cells, B-cell-depleted T cells, or PBMCs.

The V end lost 2 bases, the J end lost 8 bases, and 7 bases lay between the germline ends. From germline, CDR1 is SGHAT and CDR2 FQNNGV. This CDR3 region has 12 residues. Original data processing: Nucleated cell number was recorded as an estimate derived from reference gene primer amplification. Produced via immunoSEQ multiplex PCR; TCRdb's table is partial and in-frame only. V and J calls and clone size are as listed in that table; D and trimming were resolved from the DNA. The table has about 200,000 clones, around 85% seen once. The sequence came from a woman in her 70s with acute or convalescent COVID-19. V and J are TRBV11-2 and TRBJ2-1; D remains ambiguous. The sample comprised peripheral blood. CDR3 nucleotides: TGTGCCAGCAGCTTACATGGCCATGAGCAGTTCTTC. Residues: CASSLHGHEQFF.